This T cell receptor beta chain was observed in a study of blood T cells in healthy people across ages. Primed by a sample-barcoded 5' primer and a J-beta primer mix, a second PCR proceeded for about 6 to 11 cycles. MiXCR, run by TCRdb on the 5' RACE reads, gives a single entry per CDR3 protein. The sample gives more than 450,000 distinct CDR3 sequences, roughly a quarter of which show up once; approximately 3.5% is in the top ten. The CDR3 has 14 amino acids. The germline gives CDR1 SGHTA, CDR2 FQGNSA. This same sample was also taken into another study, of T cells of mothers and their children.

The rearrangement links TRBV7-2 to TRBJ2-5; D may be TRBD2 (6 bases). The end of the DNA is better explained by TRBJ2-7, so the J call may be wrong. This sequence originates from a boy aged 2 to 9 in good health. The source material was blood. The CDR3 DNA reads TGTGCCAGCAGCTTATATAGCGCGGGGTACGAGCAGTACTTC. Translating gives CASSLYSAGYEQYF.